Given below is one T cell receptor (beta chain) in context. Its antigen is not identified. The CDR3 extends over 14 amino acids. CDR1 KGHSH and CDR2 LQKENI come from the germline V gene. The V end lost 8 bases, the J end lost 8 bases, and 18 bases lay between the germline ends. Here immunoSEQ multiplex PCR was the method, and the copy in TCRdb shows in-frame clones only, minus some. The sample holds around 38,000 clones, about 76% seen once. The sample belongs to a study of PD-1 blockade in mismatch repair-deficient tumors. Study background: Patients had 12 mismatch repair-deficient cancer types, all previously treated and progressing.

The study's findings and limits: Rapid post-treatment expansion, then contraction, generally preceding radiologic response, marked tumor-resident clones.

V gene TRBV18 combines with J gene TRBJ1-4; tentatively, D is TRBD1 (6 bases). This sample comprised peripheral blood, obtained 4 weeks after starting pembrolizumab. The clonotype comes from an adult with mismatch repair-deficient cancer. CDR3 region: CASRETGNEEKLFF. The CDR3 DNA reads as TGTGCCAGCCGGGAGACAGGAAATGAGGAAAAACTGTTTTTT.